The present T cell receptor beta chain was sequenced within a study of cytomegalovirus exposure and HLA in healthy donors. The CDR3 consists of 15 residues. The ends lost 4 bases at V and 3 bases at J; junction bases unmatched: 7. Germline V gene lookup returns CDR1 KGHSH and CDR2 LQKENI. A multiplex PCR was run with 60 Vbeta primers and 13 Jbeta primers. Profiled with immunoSEQ multiplex PCR; TCRdb holds only in-frame clones, not every one. This sample has 200,000 or so clones, with over 60% found just once. The clonotype was recovered from a man aged 40-49 years in good health and CMV-seronegative. The specimen sequenced was PBMCs. The rearrangement links TRBV18 to TRBJ1-1; 8 bases map to TRBD1. CDR3 amino acids: CASSQLAGGYTEAFF. In DNA, the CDR3 is TGTGCCAGCTCACAATTGGCAGGGGGCTACACTGAAGCTTTCTTT.